Listed here are 30 T cell receptor beta chains from one sample, sequenced in a study of blood T cells in healthy people across ages (dated by TCRdb to between 2015 and 2017). Library method: 5' RACE. A second roughly 6 to 12 cycle PCR used a sample-barcoded 5' primer and a J-beta primer mix. The public reads were reprocessed in TCRdb via fastp at Q25 and MiXCR, keeping in-frame beta chains. Each CDR3 protein gets just one entry, which takes the most common genes and DNA from the rows behind it. Recorded for this sample are 1,800,000 or so distinct CDR3 sequences; approximately 39% of them occurred a single time. The top ten clonotypes cover under 30% of the sample. The material sequenced was blood. These receptors all stem from a human donor in good health.

This clonotype occurred many times. The junction and the germline gene differ at one end; a read error may be behind it. This rearrangement joins TRBV7-2 to TRBJ2-7; weak D call: TRBD2 (5 bases). CDR3 length: 15 residues. Germline values: CDR1 SGHTA, CDR2 FQGNSA. CDR3 in DNA: TGCGCCAGCAGCTTGGGTAGTGGAGGAACCTACGAGCAGTACTTC. Translated: CASSLGSGGTYEQYF.

The rearrangement uses TRBV7-9 and TRBJ2-1; the match to TRBD1 covers 9 bases. This CDR3 is 17 amino acids long. Germline CDR1 is SEHNR and CDR2 is FQNEAQ (reference sequence). V was clipped by 1 base and J by 5 bases; unmatched bases: 9. The CDR3 DNA follows: TGTGCCAGCAGCTTAGGACGTGGGACAGGGTCCAACAATGAGCAGTTCTTC. Translated, it gives CASSLGRGTGSNNEQFF.

This clonotype was recorded a few times. The chain recombines TRBV2 with TRBJ1-2; D unresolved. From germline, CDR1 is SNHLY and CDR2 FYNNEI. Deletions cut 0 bases from V and 4 bases from J, with 12 bases between. This CDR3 spans 15 amino acids. CDR3 sequence (DNA): TGTGCCAGCAGTGAAGCGCGTCTGAGCGGCTATGGCTACACCTTC. This gives the protein CASSEARLSGYGYTF.

The chain employs TRBV27 and TRBJ2-1, with D tentatively TRBD2 (6 bases). Near its end, the DNA agrees better with TRBJ2-7, so the J call may be wrong. This CDR3 has 15 residues. CDR1 and CDR2 from the germline V gene are MNHEY and SMNVEV (reference sequence). CDR3 in amino acids: CASAATGGAYNEQYF. In nucleotides, the CDR3 is TGTGCCAGCGCCGCAACCGGGGGAGCCTACAATGAGCAGTACTTC.

Turning to this clonotype: At one end the junction does not follow the germline gene, possibly because of a read error. This chain uses TRBV6-2 or TRBV6-3 with TRBJ2-3; 8 nucleotides match TRBD2. The CDR3 has 14 amino acids. Germline assignment: CDR1 MNHEY and CDR2 SVGEGT. CDR3 DNA: TGTACCAGCAGGAAGCGGGGGCCGTCAGATACGCAGTATTTT. Translated: CTSRKRGPSDTQYF.

A few counts support this clonotype. J is TRBJ2-1 and V is TRBV20-1; D might be TRBD1 (6 bases). The CDR3 totals 14 residues. Trimming shortened V by 3 bases and J by 4 bases, and 13 bases separated the two germline ends. Germline CDR1 is DFQATT and CDR2 is SNEGSKA (reference sequence). CDR3: CSASPGQSYNEQFF. CDR3 coding DNA: TGCAGTGCTAGCCCCGGACAGTCTTACAATGAGCAGTTCTTC.

The CDR3 DNA reads as TGTGCCAGCACCCCGGGGGGGATGAGAACTGAAGCTTTCTTT. Translated, it gives CASTPGGMRTEAFF. This rearrangement joins TRBV12-3 or TRBV12-4 to TRBJ1-1; D may be TRBD1 (5 bases). Between the trimmed V and J ends, which lost 7 bases and 5 bases, there was a span of 17 bases. The length of the CDR3 is 14 residues.

This clonotype was recorded many times. V and J are TRBV11-2 and TRBJ1-2, with D perhaps matching TRBD1 (5 bases). From germline, CDR1 is SGHAT and CDR2 FQNNGV. V gave up 5 bases and J gave up 4 bases, with 8 bases separating them. CDR3 length: 12 residues. CDR3: CASSPGTYGYTF. For the CDR3, the DNA is TGTGCCAGCAGCCCGGGGACCTATGGCTACACCTTC.

The genes are TRBV5-1 and TRBJ2-4; 11 nucleotides line up with TRBD2. TRBJ2-7 explains the end of the DNA better; the J call may be wrong. This CDR3 is built from 15 residues. Germline CDR1 and CDR2: SGHRS and YFSETQ. DNA of the CDR3: TGCGCCAGCAGCTCTCTGACTAGCGGGGATTACGAGCAGTACTTC. Protein sequence: CASSSLTSGDYEQYF.

J is TRBJ2-3 and V is TRBV10-2; possibly TRBD1 or TRBD2 for D (5 bases each). This CDR3 is 16 amino acids long. V lost 6 bases to trimming and J lost 2 bases, with 18 bases between them. Germline V lookup: CDR1 WSHSY, CDR2 SAAADI. The chain's CDR3 is CASRRAEQGYTDTQYF. DNA of the CDR3: TGCGCCAGCAGGAGGGCCGAGCAGGGATACACAGATACGCAGTATTTT.

The chain has TRBV12-3 or TRBV12-4 and TRBJ1-2; the D gene is possibly TRBD1 (6 bases). This CDR3 region has 15 residues. The V and J ends lost 2 bases and 5 bases respectively, with 15 bases between them. The CDR3 nucleotides are TGTGCCAGCAGTTTATCGACAGGTCGCGGGTATGGCTACACCTTC. This gives the protein CASSLSTGRGYGYTF.

This clonotype appeared a few times. This chain links TRBV7-2 with TRBJ2-2, with D perhaps matching TRBD2 (7 bases). Germline V CDR1 and CDR2: SGHTA, FQGNSA. V was cut by 5 bases and J by 4 bases, with 20 bases left in between. The CDR3 has 17 amino acids. The CDR3 region has the DNA TGTGCCAGCAGCCCCTTGGGACGGGGGGCGGGCACCGGGGAGCTGTTTTTT. Encoded protein: CASSPLGRGAGTGELFF.

This clonotype turned up a few times. This chain uses TRBV11-2 with TRBJ2-4; 10 positions agree with TRBD1. The CDR3 loop spans 16 amino acids. The junction had 9 bases not matched to a gene; V was cut back by 6 bases and J by 4 bases. Germline-derived CDR1 and CDR2 are SGHAT and FQNNGV. CDR3 in amino acids: CASREPGQGVKNIQYF. CDR3 nucleotide sequence: TGTGCCAGCAGGGAACCTGGACAGGGGGTAAAAAACATTCAGTACTTC.

The chain links TRBV7-3 to TRBJ1-2, with D possibly TRBD1 on 5 matching bases. CDR3 length equals 13 residues. From germline, CDR1 is SGHTA and CDR2 FQGTGA. Trimming left V 5 bases short and J 6 bases short, with 13 bases between. CDR3 bases: TGTGCCAGCAGCCCCTCAAGGGGTAATGGCTACACCTTC. It codes for CASSPSRGNGYTF.

The V and J genes are TRBV27 and TRBJ1-1, with TRBD1 identical over 9 bases. Germline CDR1 reads MNHEY; CDR2 reads SMNVEV (reference sequence). This CDR3 comprises 18 residues. V shed 2 bases, J shed 6 bases, and the junction held 16 bases outside the gene matches. The CDR3 protein is CASSLGWGQTGGTSEAFF. For the CDR3, the DNA is TGTGCCAGCAGTTTAGGTTGGGGACAGACAGGGGGGACGTCTGAAGCTTTCTTT.

In its sample, this clonotype was seen a few times. The chain uses TRBV9 and TRBJ2-1, with 10 nucleotides matching TRBD2. Looked up from germline, CDR1 is SGDLS and CDR2 is YYNGEE. With 5 bases clipped from V and 6 bases from J, the junction kept 11 bases outside the gene matches. The CDR3 sequence is 16 residues long. Written as DNA, the CDR3 is TGTGCCAGCAGTCTCGCCATAGCGGGGGGCCTCAATGAGCAGTTCTTC. Translated, it gives CASSLAIAGGLNEQFF.

This clonotype was seen more than once but under ten times. The chain employs TRBV18 and TRBJ1-3; D may be TRBD1 (6 bases). There are 16 residues in the CDR3. Germline CDR1 and CDR2: KGHSH and LQKENI. Deletions cut 6 bases from V and 0 bases from J, with 15 bases between. The CDR3 DNA reads TGTGCCAGCTCCTACCCGACAGGACTCTCTGGAAACACCATATATTTT. It encodes CASSYPTGLSGNTIYF.

V usage is TRBV4-3 and J usage is TRBJ1-2, with unresolved D. Germline CDR1 reads LGHNA; CDR2 reads YSLEER. Trimming removed 1 base from V and 6 bases from J, with 15 bases in between. CDR3 size: 15 residues. DNA of the CDR3: TGCGCCAGCAGCCAAGGACTTACAGTAGGAAATGGCTACACCTTC. Translating gives CASSQGLTVGNGYTF.

This sequence joins TRBV11-3 and TRBJ1-1; unclear D gene. V was trimmed by 0 bases and J by 3 bases, leaving 8 bases between them. The germline V gene has CDR1 SGHNT and CDR2 YENEEA. CDR3 length equals 14 residues. CDR3 bases: TGTGCCAGCAGCTTAGATCTGGTCGACACTGAAGCTTTCTTT. This encodes CASSLDLVDTEAFF.

The chain carries TRBV7-2 and TRBJ2-1, with D possibly matching TRBD2 (7 bases). V lost 5 bases and J lost 7, with 21 bases in between. Germline CDR1 and CDR2: SGHTA and FQGNSA. The CDR3 runs 16 residues. The CDR3: CASSRGGRGGGNEQFF. Written as DNA, the CDR3 is TGTGCCAGCAGCCGGGGTGGACGCGGGGGCGGAAATGAGCAGTTCTTC.

CDR3 nucleotides: TGCGCCAGCAGACAACAGGGGGGAGATGAAAAACTGTTTTTT. This encodes CASRQQGGDEKLFF. The chain has TRBV4-3 and TRBJ1-4, with 8 bases aligning to TRBD1. The ends lost 6 bases at V and 6 bases at J; junction bases unmatched: 6. The CDR3 is 14 residues long. In germline, CDR1 is LGHNA, CDR2 YSLEER.

This clonotype was observed many times. J is TRBJ1-2 and V is TRBV6-2 or TRBV6-3, with D possibly being TRBD1 (5 bases). CDR3 length: 13 residues. Trimming took off 2 bases at V and 4 bases at J, with 8 bases between the two ends. Germline V gene lookup returns CDR1 MNHEY and CDR2 SVGEGT. The CDR3 nucleotides are TGTGCCAGCAGTTACCAGGGCTCCTATGGCTACACCTTC. Translating it yields CASSYQGSYGYTF.

The table lists this clonotype with a few counts. This chain uses TRBV24-1 with TRBJ2-3; maybe TRBD2 (6 bases). From germline, CDR1 is KGHDR and CDR2 SFDVKD. The CDR3 covers 16 residues. V was pared by 4 bases and J by 1 base, with 14 bases between. For the CDR3, the DNA is TGTGCCACCAGTGAACCGCCGGGAGTAGGCACAGATACGCAGTATTTT. The encoded protein is CATSEPPGVGTDTQYF.

In this sample, this clonotype turned up a few times. The chain couples TRBV24-1 to TRBJ2-1, with D possibly TRBD1 on 6 matching bases. CDR1 is KGHDR and CDR2 is SFDVKD in the germline V gene. V lost 3 bases and J 7 bases, leaving 15 bases between the germline ends. The CDR3 has 15 amino acids. This CDR3 reads CATSDTGSRRNEQFF. The CDR3 nucleotides read TGTGCCACCAGTGATACAGGGAGTCGGAGGAATGAGCAGTTCTTC.

This clonotype was found many times. The rearrangement joins TRBV29-1 to TRBJ1-6, with TRBD1 as a possible D gene (6 bases). CDR3 length: 13 amino acids. V was trimmed by 7 bases and J by 3 bases, leaving 10 bases between them. CDR1 and CDR2 (germline): SQVTM, ANQGSEA. CDR3 sequence reads: CSAKDSYNSPLHF. In nucleotides, the CDR3 is TGCAGCGCAAAGGACAGCTATAATTCACCCCTCCACTTT.

To note about this clonotype: A read error is possible here, since a much larger clone lies one base away. V is TRBV11-2 and J is TRBJ2-2; unclear D gene. Germline CDR1 reads SGHAT; CDR2 reads FQNNGV. The CDR3 covers 12 residues. V was shortened by 6 bases and J by 3 bases, with 5 bases between the two germline ends. The CDR3 spells CASRPYTGELFF. The CDR3 nucleotides are TGTGCCAGCAGACCCTACACCGGGGAGCTGTTTTTT.

Only a few counts were recorded for this clonotype. This chain uses TRBV6-6 with TRBJ2-4; D not resolved. V was shortened by 5 bases and J by 13 bases, with 15 bases between the two germline ends. Per the germline V gene, CDR1 is MNHNY and CDR2 is SVGAGI (reference sequence). CDR3 length: 12 amino acids. CDR3: CASSRYRDEQYF. The CDR3 nucleotides read TGTGCCAGCAGTAGATATAGGGATGAGCAGTACTTC.

This chain joins TRBV12-3 or TRBV12-4 and TRBJ1-4; D may be TRBD1 (5 bases). V was trimmed by 6 bases and J by 6 bases, leaving 26 bases between them. The CDR3 consists of 18 residues. CDR3 region: CASRFGTIYGYGDEKLFF. CDR3 sequence (DNA): TGTGCCAGCAGATTCGGGACGATTTACGGTTATGGGGATGAAAAACTGTTTTTT.

This rearrangement joins TRBV9 to TRBJ2-7; maybe TRBD1 (6 bases). The assigned J gene may be wrong: the sequence end matches TRBJ2-5 better. This CDR3 is 15 amino acids long. Germline CDR1 is SGDLS and CDR2 is YYNGEE. CDR3 loop: CASSGTGSRLETQYF. CDR3 coding DNA: TGTGCCAGCAGCGGTACAGGGTCCCGGCTAGAGACCCAGTACTTC.

The chain carries TRBV7-9 and TRBJ1-5; D is possibly TRBD1 (6 bases). Trimming took 5 bases from V and 1 from J, leaving 15 bases between them. CDR3 length: 16 residues. The germline V gene encodes CDR1 SEHNR and CDR2 FQNEAQ (reference sequence). CDR3 protein: CASSPQGRGSNQPQHF. In DNA form, the CDR3 reads TGTGCCAGCAGCCCTCAGGGGAGAGGGAGCAATCAGCCCCAGCATTTT.